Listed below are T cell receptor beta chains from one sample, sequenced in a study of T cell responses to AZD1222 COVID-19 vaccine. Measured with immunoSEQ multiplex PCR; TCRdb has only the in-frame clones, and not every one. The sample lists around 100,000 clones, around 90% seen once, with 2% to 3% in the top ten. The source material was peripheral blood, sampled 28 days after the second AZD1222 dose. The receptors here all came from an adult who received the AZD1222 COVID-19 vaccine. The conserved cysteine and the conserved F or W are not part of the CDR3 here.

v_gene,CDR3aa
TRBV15,ATSRLQGIQETQY
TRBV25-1,ASRDYNEQF
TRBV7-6,ASSRGQGTNTEAF
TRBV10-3,AINVGYNYGYT
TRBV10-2,ASSDGTSGRTDTQY
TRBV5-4,ASSLVPSGRGETQY
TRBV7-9,ASSLAASNQPQH
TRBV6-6,ASSYSNLRFNNEQF
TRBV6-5,ASQAGTDPNYGYT
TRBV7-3,ASSTTVNTEAF
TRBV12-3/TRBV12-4,ASSYGGYTEAF
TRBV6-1,ASSELLDSTDTQY
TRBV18,ASSPRIGATSSGNTIY
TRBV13,ASSIPGLAGGRTQY
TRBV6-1,ASSDGYSGSYNEQF
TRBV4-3,ASSQTGAKQETQY
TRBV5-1,ASSGGTSGSDEQF
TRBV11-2,ASSFGQGGSWANVLT
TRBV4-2,ASSLSQGYEQY
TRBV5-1,ASSQQGDNQPQH
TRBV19,ASSTGREGEQF
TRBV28,ASSFGLTNEKLF
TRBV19,ASSNPTGGPQETQY
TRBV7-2,ASSLGTGQQF
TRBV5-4,ASSFGGALH
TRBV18,ASSPGFNTEAF
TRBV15,ATSRDLSTDTQY
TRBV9,ASSVGTYNEQF
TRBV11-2,ASSLDVLPETQY
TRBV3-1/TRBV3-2,ASSQGRTEAF
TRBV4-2,ASSQEPGGIGETQY
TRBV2,ASSPGQVGNQPQH
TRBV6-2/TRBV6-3,ASSYGQGFSSDTQY
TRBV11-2,ASSLATAEQF
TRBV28,ASYQTGGYYGYT
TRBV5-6,ASSWGLGYEQY
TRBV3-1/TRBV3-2,ASSQFYAGGYEQY
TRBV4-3,ASSLGREGGTDTQY
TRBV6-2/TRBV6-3,ASSYSGVRNYGYT